This T cell receptor beta chain was sequenced for a study of beta chain features in type 1 diabetes. As for this clone: Its antigen remains unknown.

The whole isolated RNA underwent reverse transcription, so sequencing captured expressed TCRB transcripts. Method: immunoSEQ multiplex PCR; TCRdb's copy keeps in-frame clones and lacks some. The profile shows 600,000 to 700,000 clones, 12% of them singletons. The V gene lost 6 bases and the J gene lost 4 bases, with 18 bases spanning the gap. The germline V gene encodes CDR1 SNHLY and CDR2 FYNNEI. The CDR3 consists of 15 residues. General study points: Type 1 diabetes patients had TCRB CDR3s that were shorter (moderately but significantly so) in all four CD4+ subsets.

This sequence joins TRBV2 and TRBJ1-2; D is perhaps TRBD1 (6 bases). The sample comprised naive CD4+ T cells from blood. This clonotype was obtained from a man aged 30 to 39 with type 1 diabetes. The CDR3 loop is CASRGGAGASYGYTF. CDR3 DNA: TGTGCCAGCAGGGGGGGAGCAGGGGCCAGCTATGGCTACACCTTC. Combining the CDR3 with reference TRBV2 and TRBJ1-2 gives the whole variable domain EPEVTQTPSHQVTQMGQEVILRCVPISNHLYFYWYRQILGQKVEFLVSFYNNEISEKSEIFDDQFSVERPDGSNFTLKIRSTKLEDSAMYFCASRGGAGASYGYTFGSGTRLTVV.